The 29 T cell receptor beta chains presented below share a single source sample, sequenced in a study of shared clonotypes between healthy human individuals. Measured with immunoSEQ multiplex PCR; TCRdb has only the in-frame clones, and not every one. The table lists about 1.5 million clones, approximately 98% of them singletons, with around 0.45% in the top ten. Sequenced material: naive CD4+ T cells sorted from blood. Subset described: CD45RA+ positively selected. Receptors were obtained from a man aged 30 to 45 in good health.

CDR3 DNA sequence: TGTGCCAGCAGTTACTCCAGACTACTTCTGAATGAGCAGTTCTTC. Its protein is CASSYSRLLLNEQFF. The rearrangement links TRBV6-5 to TRBJ2-1, with D tentatively TRBD2 (5 bases). CDR3 length: 15 residues. Germline CDR1 reads MNHEY; CDR2 reads SVGAGI. Trimming shortened V by 0 bases and J by 7 bases, and 13 bases separated the two germline ends.

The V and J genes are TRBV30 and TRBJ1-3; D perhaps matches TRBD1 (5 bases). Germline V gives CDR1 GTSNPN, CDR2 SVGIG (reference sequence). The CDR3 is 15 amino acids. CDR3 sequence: CGLVGGFWYENTIYF. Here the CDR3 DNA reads TGTGGCCTGGTCGGGGGTTTCTGGTACGAAAACACCATATATTTT.

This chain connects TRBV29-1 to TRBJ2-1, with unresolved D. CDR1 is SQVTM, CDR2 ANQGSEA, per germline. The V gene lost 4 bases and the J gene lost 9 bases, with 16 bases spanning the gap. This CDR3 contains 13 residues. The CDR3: CSVAKTMKGEQFF. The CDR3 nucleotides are TGCAGCGTTGCTAAGACAATGAAAGGTGAGCAGTTCTTC.

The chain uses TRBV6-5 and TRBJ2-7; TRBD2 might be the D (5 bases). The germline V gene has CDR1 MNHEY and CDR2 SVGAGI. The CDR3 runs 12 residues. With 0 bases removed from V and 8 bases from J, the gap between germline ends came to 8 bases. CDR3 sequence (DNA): TGTGCCAGCAGTTACTCGAGAGGGAAGCAGTACTTC. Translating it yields CASSYSRGKQYF.

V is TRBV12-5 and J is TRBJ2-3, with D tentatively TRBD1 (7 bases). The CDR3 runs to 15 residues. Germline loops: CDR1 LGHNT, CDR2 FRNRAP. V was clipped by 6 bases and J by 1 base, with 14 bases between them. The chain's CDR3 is CASGAGQLGTDTQYF. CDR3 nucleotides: TGTGCTAGTGGGGCGGGACAGCTCGGCACAGATACGCAGTATTTT.

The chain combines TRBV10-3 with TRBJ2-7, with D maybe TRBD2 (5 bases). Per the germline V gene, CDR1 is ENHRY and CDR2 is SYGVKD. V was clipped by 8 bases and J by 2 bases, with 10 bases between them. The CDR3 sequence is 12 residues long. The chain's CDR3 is CAIGSDPYEQYF. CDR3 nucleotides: TGTGCCATCGGTAGCGATCCCTACGAGCAGTACTTC.

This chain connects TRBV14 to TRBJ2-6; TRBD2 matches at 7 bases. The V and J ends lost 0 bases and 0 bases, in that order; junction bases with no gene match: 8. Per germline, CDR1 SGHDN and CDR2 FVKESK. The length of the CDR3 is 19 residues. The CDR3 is CASSQDRGVALSGANVLTF. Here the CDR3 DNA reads TGTGCCAGCAGCCAAGACCGGGGGGTGGCCCTCTCTGGGGCCAACGTCCTGACTTTC. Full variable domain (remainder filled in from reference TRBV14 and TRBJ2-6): EAGVTQFPSHSVIEKGQTVTLRCDPISGHDNLYWYRRVMGKEIKFLLHFVKESKQDESGMPNNRFLAERTGGTYSTLKVQPAELEDSGVYFCASSQDRGVALSGANVLTFGAGSRLTVL.

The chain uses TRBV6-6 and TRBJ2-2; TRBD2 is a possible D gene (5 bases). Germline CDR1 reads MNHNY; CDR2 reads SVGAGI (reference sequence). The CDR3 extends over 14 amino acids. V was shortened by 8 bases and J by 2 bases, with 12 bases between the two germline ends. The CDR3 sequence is CASLGLINTGELFF. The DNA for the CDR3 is TGTGCCAGCCTAGGACTGATAAACACCGGGGAGCTGTTTTTT.

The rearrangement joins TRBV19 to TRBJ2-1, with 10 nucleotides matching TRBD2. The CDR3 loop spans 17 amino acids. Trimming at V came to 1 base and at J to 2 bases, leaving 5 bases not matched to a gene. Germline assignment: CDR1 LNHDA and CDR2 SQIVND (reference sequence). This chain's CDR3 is CASSIAHSGRTYNEQFF. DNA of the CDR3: TGTGCCAGTAGTATAGCCCATAGCGGGAGGACCTACAATGAGCAGTTCTTC.

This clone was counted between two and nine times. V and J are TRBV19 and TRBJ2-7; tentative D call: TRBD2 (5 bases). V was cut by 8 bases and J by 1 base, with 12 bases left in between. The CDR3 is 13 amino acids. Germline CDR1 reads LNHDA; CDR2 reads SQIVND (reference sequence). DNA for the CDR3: TGTGCCAGTGCAAAAGGGAGTTCCTACGAGCAGTACTTC. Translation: CASAKGSSYEQYF.

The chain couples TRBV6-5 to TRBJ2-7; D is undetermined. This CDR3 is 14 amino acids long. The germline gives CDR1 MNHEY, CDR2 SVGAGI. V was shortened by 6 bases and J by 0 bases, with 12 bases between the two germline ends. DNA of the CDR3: TGTGCCAGCAGCCCCCGGGTCTCCTCCTACGAGCAGTACTTC. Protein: CASSPRVSSYEQYF.

The CDR3 loop is CASLRDYEQYF. CDR3 sequence (DNA): TGCGCCAGCCTCAGGGACTACGAGCAGTACTTC. The chain carries TRBV10-2 and TRBJ2-7; D may be TRBD1 (5 bases). V lost 8 bases, J lost 3 bases, and 8 bases lay in between. Germline CDR1 is WSHSY and CDR2 is SAAADI. CDR3 length: 11 amino acids.

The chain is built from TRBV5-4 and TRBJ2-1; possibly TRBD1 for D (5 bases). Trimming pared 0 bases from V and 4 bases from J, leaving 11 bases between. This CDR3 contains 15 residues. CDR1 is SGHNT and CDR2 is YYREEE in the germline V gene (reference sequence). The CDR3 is CASSLGQRAYNEQFF. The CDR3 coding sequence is TGTGCCAGCAGCTTGGGACAGCGAGCTTACAATGAGCAGTTCTTC.

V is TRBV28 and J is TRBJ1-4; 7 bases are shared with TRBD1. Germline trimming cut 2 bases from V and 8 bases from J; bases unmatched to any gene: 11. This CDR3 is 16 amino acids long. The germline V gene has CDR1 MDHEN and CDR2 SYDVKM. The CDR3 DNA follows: TGTGCCAGCAGTTTACGCGAGGGGGCGCCCAGGGAAAAACTGTTTTTT. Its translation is CASSLREGAPREKLFF.

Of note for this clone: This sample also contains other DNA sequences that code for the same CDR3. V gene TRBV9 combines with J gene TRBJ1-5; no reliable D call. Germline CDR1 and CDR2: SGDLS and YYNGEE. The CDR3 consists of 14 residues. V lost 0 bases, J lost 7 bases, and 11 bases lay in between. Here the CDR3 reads CASSVGREAQPQHF. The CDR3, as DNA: TGTGCCAGCAGCGTAGGTCGGGAGGCGCAGCCCCAGCATTTT.

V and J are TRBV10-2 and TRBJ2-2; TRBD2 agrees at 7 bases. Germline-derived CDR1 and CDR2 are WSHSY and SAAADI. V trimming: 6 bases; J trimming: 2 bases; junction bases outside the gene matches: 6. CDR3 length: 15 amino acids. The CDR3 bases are TGCGCCAGCAGCGTCCAGCGGGGAAACACCGGGGAGCTGTTTTTT. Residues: CASSVQRGNTGELFF.

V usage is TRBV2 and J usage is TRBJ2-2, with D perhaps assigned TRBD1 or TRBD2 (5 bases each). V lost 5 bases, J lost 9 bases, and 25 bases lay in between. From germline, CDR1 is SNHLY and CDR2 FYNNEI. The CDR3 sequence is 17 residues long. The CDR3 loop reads CASSHPGTAESGRELFF. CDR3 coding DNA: TGTGCCAGCAGTCACCCCGGGACGGCGGAATCAGGCCGGGAGCTGTTTTTT.

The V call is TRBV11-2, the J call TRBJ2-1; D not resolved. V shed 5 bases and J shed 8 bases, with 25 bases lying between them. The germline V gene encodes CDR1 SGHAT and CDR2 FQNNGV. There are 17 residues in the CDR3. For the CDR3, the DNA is TGTGCCAGCAGCCTTAATCTACCGGGCCCCGTACGGCATGAGCAGTTCTTC. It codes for CASSLNLPGPVRHEQFF.

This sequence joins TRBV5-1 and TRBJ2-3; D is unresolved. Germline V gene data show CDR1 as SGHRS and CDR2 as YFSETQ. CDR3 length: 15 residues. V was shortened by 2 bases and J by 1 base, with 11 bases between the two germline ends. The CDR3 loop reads CASSLGNYGTDTQYF. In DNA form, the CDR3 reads TGCGCCAGCAGCTTAGGGAATTATGGCACAGATACGCAGTATTTT.

As DNA, the CDR3 is TGCAGTGCGAGGGAGGCAGATACGCAGTATTTT. It is translated as CSAREADTQYF. V and J are TRBV20-1 and TRBJ2-3; tentatively, D is TRBD2 (6 bases). This CDR3 is built from 11 residues. Germline V CDR1 and CDR2: DFQATT, SNEGSKA (reference sequence). Trimming took off 6 bases at V and 4 bases at J, with 8 bases between the two ends.

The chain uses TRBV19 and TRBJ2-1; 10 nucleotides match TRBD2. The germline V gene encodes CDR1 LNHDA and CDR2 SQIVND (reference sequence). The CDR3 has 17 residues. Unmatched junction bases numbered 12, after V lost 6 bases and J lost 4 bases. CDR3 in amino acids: CASSTTHGTSVYNEQFF. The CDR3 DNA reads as TGTGCCAGTAGCACCACCCACGGGACTAGCGTTTACAATGAGCAGTTCTTC. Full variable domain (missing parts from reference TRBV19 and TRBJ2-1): DGGITQSPKYLFRKEGQNVTLSCEQNLNHDAMYWYRQDPGQGLRLIYYSQIVNDFQKGDIAEGYSVSREKKESFPLTVTSAQKNPTAFYLCASSTTHGTSVYNEQFFGPGTRLTVL.

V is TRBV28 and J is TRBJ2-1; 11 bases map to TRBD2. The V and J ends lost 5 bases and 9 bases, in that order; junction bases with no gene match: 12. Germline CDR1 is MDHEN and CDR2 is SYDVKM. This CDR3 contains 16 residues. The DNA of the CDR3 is TGTGCCAGCAGTCTCCTGATAGCGGGAGGGCCCTTTGAGCAGTTCTTC. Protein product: CASSLLIAGGPFEQFF. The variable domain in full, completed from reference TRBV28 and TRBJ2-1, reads DVKVTQSSRYLVKRTGEKVFLECVQDMDHENMFWYRQDPGLGLRLIYFSYDVKMKEKGDIPEGYSVSREKKERFSLILESASTNQTSMYLCASSLLIAGGPFEQFFGPGTRLTVL.

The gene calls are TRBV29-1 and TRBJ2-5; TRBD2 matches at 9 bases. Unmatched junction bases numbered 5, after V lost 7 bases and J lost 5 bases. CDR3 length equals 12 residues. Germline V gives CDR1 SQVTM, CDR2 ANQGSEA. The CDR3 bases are TGCAGCGGGAAAGGACTAGCGGAGACCCAGTACTTC. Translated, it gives CSGKGLAETQYF.

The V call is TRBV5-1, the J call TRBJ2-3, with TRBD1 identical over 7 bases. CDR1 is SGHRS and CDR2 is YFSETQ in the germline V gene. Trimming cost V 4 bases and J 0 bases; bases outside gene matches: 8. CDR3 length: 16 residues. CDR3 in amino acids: CASSPGTVISTDTQYF. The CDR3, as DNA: TGCGCCAGCAGCCCCGGGACAGTTATTAGCACAGATACGCAGTATTTT.

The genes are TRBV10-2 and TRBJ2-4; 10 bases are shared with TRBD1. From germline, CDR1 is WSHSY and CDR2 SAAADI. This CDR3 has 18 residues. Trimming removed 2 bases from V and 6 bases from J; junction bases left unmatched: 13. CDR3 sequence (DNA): TGCGCCAGCAGTGAGGGTCGGCGGACAGGGGGTAGAATAAACATTCAGTACTTC. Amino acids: CASSEGRRTGGRINIQYF.

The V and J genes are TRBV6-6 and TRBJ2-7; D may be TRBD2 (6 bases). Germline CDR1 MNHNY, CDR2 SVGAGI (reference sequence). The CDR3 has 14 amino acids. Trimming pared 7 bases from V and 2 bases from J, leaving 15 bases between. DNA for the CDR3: TGTGCCAGCAACCCCGGACTACCTACCTACGAGCAGTACTTC. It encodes CASNPGLPTYEQYF.

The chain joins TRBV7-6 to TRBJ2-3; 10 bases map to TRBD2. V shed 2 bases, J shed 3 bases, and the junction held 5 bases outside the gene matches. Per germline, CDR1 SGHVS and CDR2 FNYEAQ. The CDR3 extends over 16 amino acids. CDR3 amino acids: CASSLSGRAGTDTQYF. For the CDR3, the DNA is TGTGCCAGCAGCTTAAGCGGGAGGGCCGGGACAGATACGCAGTATTTT.

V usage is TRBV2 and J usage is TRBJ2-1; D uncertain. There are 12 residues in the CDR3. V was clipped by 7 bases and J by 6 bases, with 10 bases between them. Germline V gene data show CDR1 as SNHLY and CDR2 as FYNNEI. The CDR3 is CASTRHSNEQFF. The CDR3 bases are TGTGCCAGCACCCGCCACAGCAATGAGCAGTTCTTC.

The CDR3 sequence: CASSLVRAVLYNEQFF. CDR3 DNA sequence: TGTGCCAGCAGCTTAGTTCGTGCAGTCCTCTACAATGAGCAGTTCTTC. The chain combines TRBV11-2 with TRBJ2-1; D remains unclear. The germline V gene has CDR1 SGHAT and CDR2 FQNNGV. The CDR3 is 16 residues long. V shed 1 base and J shed 3 bases, with 13 bases lying between them. Looking up the rest from reference TRBV11-2 and TRBJ2-1 gives the full variable domain: EAGVAQSPRYKIIEKRQSVAFWCNPISGHATLYWYQQILGQGPKLLIQFQNNGVVDDSQLPKDRFSAERLKGVDSTLKIQPAKLEDSAVYLCASSLVRAVLYNEQFFGPGTRLTVL.